This TCR beta chain was captured in a study of identical twins. Findings and caveats of the study: It was cross-sectional statistical analysis, not following the same donors, that the conclusions relied on.

The CDR3 is 12 amino acids. Trimming took 3 bases from V and 6 from J, leaving 6 bases between them. Germline V gene sequence: CDR1 MNHNS, CDR2 SASEGT. TCRdb recomputed calls from the 5' RACE reads with MiXCR, one row per CDR3 protein. The data contain approximately 350,000 distinct CDR3 sequences, roughly an eighth of them singletons. This clonotype was counted between two and nine times. Its specificity is not known. This sample was also put to use in a study of yellow fever vaccine responses in identical twins.

The chain uses TRBV6-1 and TRBJ1-5; D call uncertain. This TCR was sampled from a woman aged 18-29 years in good health. Sequences were obtained from CD8+ T cells sorted from blood. The CDR3 reads CASSDSGQPQHF. CDR3 in DNA: TGTGCCAGCAGTGATTCTGGTCAGCCCCAGCATTTT.